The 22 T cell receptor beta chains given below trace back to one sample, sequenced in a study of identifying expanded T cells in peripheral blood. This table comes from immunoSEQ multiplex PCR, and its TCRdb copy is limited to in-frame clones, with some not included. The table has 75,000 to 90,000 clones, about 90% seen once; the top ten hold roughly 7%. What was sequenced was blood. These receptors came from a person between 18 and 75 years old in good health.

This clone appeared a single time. The CDR3 loop is CASSLSVATNTGELFF. The CDR3 DNA reads TGTGCCAGCAGCTTAAGTGTAGCAACGAACACCGGGGAGCTGTTTTTT. V gene TRBV7-2 combines with J gene TRBJ2-2; no definite D call. Trimming pared 2 bases from V and 0 bases from J, leaving 10 bases between. The CDR3 totals 16 residues. Germline lookup yields CDR1 SGHTA and CDR2 FQGNSA.

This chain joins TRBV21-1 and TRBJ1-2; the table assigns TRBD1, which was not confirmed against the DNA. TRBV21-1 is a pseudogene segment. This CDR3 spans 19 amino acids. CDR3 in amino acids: CASSKIGTPRQGLNYGYTF. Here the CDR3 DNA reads TGTGCCAGCAGCAAAATAGGTACCCCCAGACAGGGGTTAAACTATGGCTACACCTTC.

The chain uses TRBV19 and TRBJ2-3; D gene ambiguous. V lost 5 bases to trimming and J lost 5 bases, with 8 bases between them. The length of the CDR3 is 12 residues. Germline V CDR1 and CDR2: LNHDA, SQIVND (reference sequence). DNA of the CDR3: TGTGCCAGTAGTTCCGGGTTAGATACGCAGTATTTT. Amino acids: CASSSGLDTQYF.

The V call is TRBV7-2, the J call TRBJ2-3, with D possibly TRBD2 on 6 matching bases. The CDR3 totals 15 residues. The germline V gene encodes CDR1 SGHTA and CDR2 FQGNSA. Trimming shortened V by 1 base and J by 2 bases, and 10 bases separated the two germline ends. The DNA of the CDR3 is TGTGCCAGCAGCTTAGGAGGCGGGGCCACAGATACGCAGTATTTT. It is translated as CASSLGGGATDTQYF. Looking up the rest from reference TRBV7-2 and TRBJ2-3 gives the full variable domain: GAGVSQSPSNKVTEKGKDVELRCDPISGHTALYWYRQSLGQGLEFLIYFQGNSAPDKSGLPSDRFSAERTGGSVSTLTIQRTQQEDSAVYLCASSLGGGATDTQYFGPGTRLTVL.

The CDR3 sequence is CASMGDKNTEAFF. CDR3 DNA: TGTGCCAGCATGGGGGACAAGAACACTGAAGCTTTCTTT. V gene TRBV27 combines with J gene TRBJ1-1; possible D gene TRBD1, 6 bases. Germline values: CDR1 MNHEY, CDR2 SMNVEV (reference sequence). Deletions cut 7 bases from V and 1 base from J, with 10 bases between. The CDR3 covers 13 residues.

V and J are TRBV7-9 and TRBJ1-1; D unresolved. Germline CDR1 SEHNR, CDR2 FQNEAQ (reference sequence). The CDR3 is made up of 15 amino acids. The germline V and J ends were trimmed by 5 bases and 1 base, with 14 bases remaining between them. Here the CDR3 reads CASSRLLDTNTEAFF. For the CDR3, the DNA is TGTGCCAGCAGCCGACTGCTAGACACGAACACTGAAGCTTTCTTT.

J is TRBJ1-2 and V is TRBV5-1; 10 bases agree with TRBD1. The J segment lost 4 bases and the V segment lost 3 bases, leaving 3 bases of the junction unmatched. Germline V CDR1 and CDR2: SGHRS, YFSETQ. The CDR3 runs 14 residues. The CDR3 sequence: CASSWTGGGYGYTF. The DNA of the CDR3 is TGCGCCAGCAGCTGGACAGGGGGTGGCTATGGCTACACCTTC.

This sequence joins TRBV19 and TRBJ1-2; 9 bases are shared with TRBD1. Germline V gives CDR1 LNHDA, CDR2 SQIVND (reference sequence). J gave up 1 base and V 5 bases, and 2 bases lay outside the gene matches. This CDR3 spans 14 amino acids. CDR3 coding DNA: TGTGCCAGTAGTCCGGGACAGGGTAACTATGGCTACACCTTC. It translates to CASSPGQGNYGYTF.

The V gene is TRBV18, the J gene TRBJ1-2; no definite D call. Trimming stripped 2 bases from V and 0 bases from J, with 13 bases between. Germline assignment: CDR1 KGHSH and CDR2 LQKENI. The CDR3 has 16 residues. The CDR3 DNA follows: TGTGCCAGCTCACCAGGGCTTGGCGGCACTAACTATGGCTACACCTTC. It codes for CASSPGLGGTNYGYTF.

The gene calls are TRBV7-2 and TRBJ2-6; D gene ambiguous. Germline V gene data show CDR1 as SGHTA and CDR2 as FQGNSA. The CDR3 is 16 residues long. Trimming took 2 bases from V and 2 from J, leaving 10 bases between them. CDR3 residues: CASSLQRFAGANVLTF. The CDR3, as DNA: TGTGCCAGCAGCTTACAGCGTTTTGCTGGGGCCAACGTCCTGACTTTC.

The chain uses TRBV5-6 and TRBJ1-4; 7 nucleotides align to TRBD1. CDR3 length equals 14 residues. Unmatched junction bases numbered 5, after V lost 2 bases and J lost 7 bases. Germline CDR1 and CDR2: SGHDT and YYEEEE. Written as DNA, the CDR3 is TGTGCCAGCAGCTTAAAGACAGGGAGTGAAAAACTGTTTTTT. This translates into CASSLKTGSEKLFF. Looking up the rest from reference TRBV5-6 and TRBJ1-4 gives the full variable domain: DAGVTQSPTHLIKTRGQQVTLRCSPKSGHDTVSWYQQALGQGPQFIFQYYEEEERQRGNFPDRFSGHQFPNYSSELNVNALLLGDSALYLCASSLKTGSEKLFFGSGTQLSVL.

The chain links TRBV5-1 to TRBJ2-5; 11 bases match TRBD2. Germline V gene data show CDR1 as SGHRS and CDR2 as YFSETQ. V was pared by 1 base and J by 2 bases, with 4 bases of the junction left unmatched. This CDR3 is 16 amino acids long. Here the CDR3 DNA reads TGCGCCAGCAGCTTGTCAGGGACTAGCGGACAAGAGACCCAGTACTTC. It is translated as CASSLSGTSGQETQYF.

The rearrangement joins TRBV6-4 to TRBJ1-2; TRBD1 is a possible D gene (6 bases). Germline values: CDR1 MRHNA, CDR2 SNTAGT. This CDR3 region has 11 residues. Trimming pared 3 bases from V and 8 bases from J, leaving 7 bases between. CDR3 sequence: CASSEGGGYTF. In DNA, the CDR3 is TGTGCCAGCAGTGAAGGGGGAGGCTACACCTTC.

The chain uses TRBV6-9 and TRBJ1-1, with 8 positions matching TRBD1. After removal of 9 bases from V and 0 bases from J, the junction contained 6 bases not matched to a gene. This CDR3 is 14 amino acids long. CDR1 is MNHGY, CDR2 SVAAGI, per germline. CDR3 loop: CARGRTGLNTEAFF. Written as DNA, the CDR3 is TGTGCCAGGGGGAGGACAGGGTTGAACACTGAAGCTTTCTTT.

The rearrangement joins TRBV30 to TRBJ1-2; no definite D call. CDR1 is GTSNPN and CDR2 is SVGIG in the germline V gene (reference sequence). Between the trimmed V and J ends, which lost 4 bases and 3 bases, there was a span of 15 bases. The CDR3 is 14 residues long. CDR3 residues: CAWNGEGEDYGYTF. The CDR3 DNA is TGTGCCTGGAACGGAGAGGGCGAAGACTATGGCTACACCTTC.

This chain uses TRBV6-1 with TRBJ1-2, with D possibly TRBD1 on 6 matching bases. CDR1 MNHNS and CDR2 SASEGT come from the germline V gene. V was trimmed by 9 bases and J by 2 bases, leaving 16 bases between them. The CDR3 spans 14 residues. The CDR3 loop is CASYPGHRNYGYTF. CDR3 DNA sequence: TGTGCCAGTTACCCGGGACATCGAAACTATGGCTACACCTTC.

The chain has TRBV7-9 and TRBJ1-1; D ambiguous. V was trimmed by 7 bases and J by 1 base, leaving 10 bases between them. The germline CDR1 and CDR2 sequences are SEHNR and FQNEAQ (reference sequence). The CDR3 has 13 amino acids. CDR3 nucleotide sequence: TGTGCCAGCACTCCGACCGCGAACACTGAAGCTTTCTTT. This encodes CASTPTANTEAFF.

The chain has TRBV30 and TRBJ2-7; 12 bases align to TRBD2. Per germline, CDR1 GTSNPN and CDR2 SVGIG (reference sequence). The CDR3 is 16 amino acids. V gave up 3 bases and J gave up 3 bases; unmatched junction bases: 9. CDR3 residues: CAWSGLAGLGLYEQYF. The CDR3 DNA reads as TGTGCCTGGAGCGGACTAGCGGGACTAGGCCTCTACGAGCAGTACTTC.

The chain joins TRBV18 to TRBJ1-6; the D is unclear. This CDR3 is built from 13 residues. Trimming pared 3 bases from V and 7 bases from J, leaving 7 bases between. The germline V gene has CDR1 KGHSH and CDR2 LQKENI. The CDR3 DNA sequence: TGTGCCAGCTCACCGCCTTCAAATTCACCCCTCCACTTT. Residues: CASSPPSNSPLHF.

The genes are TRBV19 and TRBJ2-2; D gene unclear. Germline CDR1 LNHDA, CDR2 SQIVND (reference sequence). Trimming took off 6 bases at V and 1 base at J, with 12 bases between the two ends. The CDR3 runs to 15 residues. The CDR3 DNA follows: TGTGCCAGTAGACACAGTTATCGGAACACCGGGGAGCTGTTTTTT. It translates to CASRHSYRNTGELFF.

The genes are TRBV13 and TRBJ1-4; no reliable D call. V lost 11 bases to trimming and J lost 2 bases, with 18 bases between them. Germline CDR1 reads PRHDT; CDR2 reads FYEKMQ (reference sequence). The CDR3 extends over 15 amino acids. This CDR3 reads CASSRLAGTNEKLFF. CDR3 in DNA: TGTGCCTCAAGCCGCCTCGCCGGCACTAATGAAAAACTGTTTTTT.

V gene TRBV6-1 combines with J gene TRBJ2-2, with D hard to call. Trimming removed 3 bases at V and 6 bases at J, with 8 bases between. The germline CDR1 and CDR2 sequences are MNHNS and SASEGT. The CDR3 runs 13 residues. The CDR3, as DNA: TGTGCCAGCAGTGATGCCCTCGCCGGGGAGCTGTTTTTT. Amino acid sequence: CASSDALAGELFF.